This TCR beta chain came from a study of beta chain features in type 1 diabetes. Notes on this clone: Its antigen is currently unknown.

TCRB transcripts that were expressed got sequenced, as all of the isolated RNA had been reverse transcribed. Here immunoSEQ multiplex PCR was the method, and the copy in TCRdb shows in-frame clones only, minus some. The sample holds 200,000 to 300,000 clones, 20% seen once. Stem cell-like memory, regulatory, central memory and naive CD4+ cells were sorted via CD45RO/CCR7/CD25/CD127/CD95/CD27. Unmatched junction bases numbered 5, after V lost 4 bases and J lost 7 bases. Germline CDR1 and CDR2: SGHTA and FQGNSA. The CDR3 contains 15 residues. Regarding the study as a whole: In type 1 diabetes patients, VDJ junctions had fewer insertions; deletions at these junctions were more frequent. TCRB CDR3 length was moderately but significantly reduced in all four CD4+ subsets of Type 1 diabetes patients.

This sequence joins TRBV7-2 and TRBJ1-5; 12 bases fit TRBD1. Sequencing input: naive CD4+ T cells from blood. This TCR was sampled from a woman in her thirties or forties with type 1 diabetes. The CDR3 region has the DNA TGTGCCAGCAGCTGGGGACAGGGGGCGGGACAGCCCCAGCATTTT. Its protein product is CASSWGQGAGQPQHF.